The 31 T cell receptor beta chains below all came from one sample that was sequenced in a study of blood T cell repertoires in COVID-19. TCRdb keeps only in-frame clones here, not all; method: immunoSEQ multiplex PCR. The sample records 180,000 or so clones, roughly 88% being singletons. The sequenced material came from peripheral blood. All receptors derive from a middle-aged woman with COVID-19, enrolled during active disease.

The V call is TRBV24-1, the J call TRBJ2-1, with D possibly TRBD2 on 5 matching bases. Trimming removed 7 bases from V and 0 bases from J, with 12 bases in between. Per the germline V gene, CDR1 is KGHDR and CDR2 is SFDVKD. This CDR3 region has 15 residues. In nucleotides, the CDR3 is TGTGCCACCAGGGCGGGTGGTTCCTCCTACAATGAGCAGTTCTTC. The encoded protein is CATRAGGSSYNEQFF.

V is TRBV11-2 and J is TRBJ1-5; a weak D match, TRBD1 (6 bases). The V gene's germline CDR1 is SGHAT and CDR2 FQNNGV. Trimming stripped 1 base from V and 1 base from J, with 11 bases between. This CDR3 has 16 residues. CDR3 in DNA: TGTGCCAGCAGCTTAGTTTGGGGGCGAAGCAATCAGCCCCAGCATTTT. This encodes CASSLVWGRSNQPQHF.

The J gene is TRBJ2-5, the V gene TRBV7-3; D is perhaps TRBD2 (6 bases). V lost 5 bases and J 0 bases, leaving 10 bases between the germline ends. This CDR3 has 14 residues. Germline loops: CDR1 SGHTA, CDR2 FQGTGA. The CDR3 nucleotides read TGTGCCAGCAGCCCGGGGACTGACCAAGAGACCCAGTACTTC. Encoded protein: CASSPGTDQETQYF.

CDR3 protein: CASSPIKGTSGSITGELFF. The CDR3 nucleotides read TGTGCCAGCAGTCCGATAAAGGGGACTAGCGGGAGTATAACCGGGGAGCTGTTTTTT. The chain carries TRBV27 and TRBJ2-2, with 14 bases lining up with TRBD2. Trimming took 5 bases from V and 5 from J; bases not matched to a gene: 13. Per the germline V gene, CDR1 is MNHEY and CDR2 is SMNVEV (reference sequence). The CDR3 is 19 amino acids.

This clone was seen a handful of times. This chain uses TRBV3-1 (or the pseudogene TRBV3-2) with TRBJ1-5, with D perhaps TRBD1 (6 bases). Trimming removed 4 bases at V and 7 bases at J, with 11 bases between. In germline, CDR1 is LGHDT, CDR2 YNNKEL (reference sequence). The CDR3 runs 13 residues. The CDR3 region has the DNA TGTGCCAGCAGCCGGCAACAGGGACAGCCCCAGCATTTT. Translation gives CASSRQQGQPQHF.

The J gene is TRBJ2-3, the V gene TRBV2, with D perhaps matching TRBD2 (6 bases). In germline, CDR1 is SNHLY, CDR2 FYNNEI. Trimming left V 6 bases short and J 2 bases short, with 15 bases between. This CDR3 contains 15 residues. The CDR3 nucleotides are TGTGCCAGCAGGGCGGGACTTTTTTCCACAGATACGCAGTATTTT. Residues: CASRAGLFSTDTQYF.

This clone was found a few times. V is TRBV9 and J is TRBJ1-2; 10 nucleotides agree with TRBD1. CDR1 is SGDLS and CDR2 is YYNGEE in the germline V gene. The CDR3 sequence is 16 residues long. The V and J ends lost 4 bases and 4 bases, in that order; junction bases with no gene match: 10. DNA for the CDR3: TGTGCCAGCAGCCTCACCGGGACAGGGGATGGCTATGGCTACACCTTC. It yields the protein CASSLTGTGDGYGYTF.

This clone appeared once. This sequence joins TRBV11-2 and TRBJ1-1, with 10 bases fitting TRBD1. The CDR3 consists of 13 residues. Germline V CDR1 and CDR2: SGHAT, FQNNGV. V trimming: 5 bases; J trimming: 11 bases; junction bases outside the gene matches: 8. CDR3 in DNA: TGTGCCAGCAGCCCTGGGACAGGGGAGTGGGCTTTCTTT. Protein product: CASSPGTGEWAFF.

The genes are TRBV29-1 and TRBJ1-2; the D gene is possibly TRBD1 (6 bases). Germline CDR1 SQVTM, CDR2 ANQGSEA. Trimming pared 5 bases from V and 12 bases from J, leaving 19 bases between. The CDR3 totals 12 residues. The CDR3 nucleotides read TGCAGCGTTCGCCTTACAGGGTTTGGGGACACCTTC. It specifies CSVRLTGFGDTF.

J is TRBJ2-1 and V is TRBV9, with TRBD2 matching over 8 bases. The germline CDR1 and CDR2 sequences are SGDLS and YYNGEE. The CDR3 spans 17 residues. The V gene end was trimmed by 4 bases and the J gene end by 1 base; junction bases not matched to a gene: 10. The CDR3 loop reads CASSPRGLALSYNEQFF. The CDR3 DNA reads TGTGCCAGCAGCCCCAGAGGACTAGCCCTATCCTACAATGAGCAGTTCTTC.

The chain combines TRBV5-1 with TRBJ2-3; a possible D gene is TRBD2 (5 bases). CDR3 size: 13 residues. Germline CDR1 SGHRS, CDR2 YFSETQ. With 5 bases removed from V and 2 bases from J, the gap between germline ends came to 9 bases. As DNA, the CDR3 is TGCGCCAGCAGTCCCCTAGCCACAGATACGCAGTATTTT. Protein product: CASSPLATDTQYF.

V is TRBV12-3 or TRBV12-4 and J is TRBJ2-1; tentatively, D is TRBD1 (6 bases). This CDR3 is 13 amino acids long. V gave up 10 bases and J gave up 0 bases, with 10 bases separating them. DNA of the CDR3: TGTGCCACTACGGACAGCTCCTACAATGAGCAGTTCTTC. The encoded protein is CATTDSSYNEQFF.

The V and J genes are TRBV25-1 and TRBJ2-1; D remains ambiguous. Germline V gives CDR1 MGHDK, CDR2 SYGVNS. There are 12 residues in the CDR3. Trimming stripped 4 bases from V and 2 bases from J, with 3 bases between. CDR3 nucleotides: TGTGCCAGCAGTGGGCCCTACAATGAGCAGTTCTTC. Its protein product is CASSGPYNEQFF.

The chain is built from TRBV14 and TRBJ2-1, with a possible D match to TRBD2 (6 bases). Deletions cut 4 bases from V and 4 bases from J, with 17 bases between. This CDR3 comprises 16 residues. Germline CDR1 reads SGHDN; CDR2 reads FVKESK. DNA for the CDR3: TGTGCCAGCAGCCCTCTGGCAGGGAGGTATTACAATGAGCAGTTCTTC. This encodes CASSPLAGRYYNEQFF.

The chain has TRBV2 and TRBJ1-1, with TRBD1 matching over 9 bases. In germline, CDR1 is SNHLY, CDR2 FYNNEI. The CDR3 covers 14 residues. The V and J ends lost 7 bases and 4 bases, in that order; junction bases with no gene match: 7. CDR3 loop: CASINRDRATEAFF. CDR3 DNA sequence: TGTGCCAGCATTAACCGGGACAGGGCCACTGAAGCTTTCTTT. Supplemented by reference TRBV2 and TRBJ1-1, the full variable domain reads EPEVTQTPSHQVTQMGQEVILRCVPISNHLYFYWYRQILGQKVEFLVSFYNNEISEKSEIFDDQFSVERPDGSNFTLKIRSTKLEDSAMYFCASINRDRATEAFFGQGTRLTVV.

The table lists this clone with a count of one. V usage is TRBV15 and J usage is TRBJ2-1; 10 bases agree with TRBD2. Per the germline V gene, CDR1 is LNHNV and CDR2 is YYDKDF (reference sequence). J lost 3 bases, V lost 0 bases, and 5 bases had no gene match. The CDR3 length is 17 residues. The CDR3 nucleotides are TGTGCCACCAGCAGAGATGGGCTAGCGGGAGTCTACAATGAGCAGTTCTTC. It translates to CATSRDGLAGVYNEQFF.

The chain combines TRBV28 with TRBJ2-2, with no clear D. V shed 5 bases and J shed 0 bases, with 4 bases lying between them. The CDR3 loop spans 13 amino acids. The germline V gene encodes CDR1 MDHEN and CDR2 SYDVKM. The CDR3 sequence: CASSPSNTGELFF. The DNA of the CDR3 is TGTGCCAGCAGTCCTTCGAACACCGGGGAGCTGTTTTTT.

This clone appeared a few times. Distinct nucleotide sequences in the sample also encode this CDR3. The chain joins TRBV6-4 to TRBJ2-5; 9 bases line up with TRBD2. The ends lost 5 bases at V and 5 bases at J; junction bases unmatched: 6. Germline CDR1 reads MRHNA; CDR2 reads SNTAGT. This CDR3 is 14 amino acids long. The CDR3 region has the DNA TGTGCCAGCAGTACCGGACTAGCGTCGGAGACCCAGTACTTC. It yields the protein CASSTGLASETQYF.

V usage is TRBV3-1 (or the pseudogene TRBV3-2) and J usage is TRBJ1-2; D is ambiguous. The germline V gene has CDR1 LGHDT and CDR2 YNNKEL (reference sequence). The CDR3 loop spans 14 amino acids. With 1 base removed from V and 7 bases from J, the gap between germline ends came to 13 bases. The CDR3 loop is CASSQGTVRSGYTF. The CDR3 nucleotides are TGTGCCAGCAGCCAAGGAACAGTGCGTAGTGGCTACACCTTC.

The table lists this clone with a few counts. This CDR3 reads CASRQGTEQFF. The CDR3, as DNA: TGTGCCAGTAGACAGGGGACTGAGCAGTTCTTC. V and J are TRBV19 and TRBJ2-1, with TRBD1 matching 7 bases. The germline CDR1 and CDR2 sequences are LNHDA and SQIVND (reference sequence). This CDR3 is built from 11 residues. Trimming at V came to 6 bases and at J to 9 bases, leaving 2 bases not matched to a gene.

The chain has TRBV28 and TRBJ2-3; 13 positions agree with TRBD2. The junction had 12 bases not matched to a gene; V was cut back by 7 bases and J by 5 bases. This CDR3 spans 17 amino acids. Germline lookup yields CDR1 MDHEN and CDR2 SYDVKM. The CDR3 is CASKLAGGPRLGDTQYF. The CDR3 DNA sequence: TGTGCCAGCAAACTAGCGGGAGGGCCTCGGTTGGGAGATACGCAGTATTTT.

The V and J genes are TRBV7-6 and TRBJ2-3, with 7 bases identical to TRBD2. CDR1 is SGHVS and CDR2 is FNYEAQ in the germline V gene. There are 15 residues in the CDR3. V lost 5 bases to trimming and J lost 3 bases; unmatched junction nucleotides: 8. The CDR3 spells CASSPRTSGTDTQYF. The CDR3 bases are TGTGCCAGCAGCCCTCGGACTAGTGGGACAGATACGCAGTATTTT.

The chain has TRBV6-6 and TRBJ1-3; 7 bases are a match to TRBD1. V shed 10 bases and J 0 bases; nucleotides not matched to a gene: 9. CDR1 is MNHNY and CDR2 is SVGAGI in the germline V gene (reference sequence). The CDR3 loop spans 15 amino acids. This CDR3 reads CATLPTGPSGNTIYF. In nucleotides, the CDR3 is TGTGCCACCCTCCCGACAGGGCCCTCTGGAAACACCATATATTTT.

The CDR3 DNA sequence: TGTGCCAGTAGTATAGTAGGGACACCCGTCTCCTACGAGCAGTACTTC. It encodes CASSIVGTPVSYEQYF. The chain carries TRBV19 and TRBJ2-7; a weak D match, TRBD1 (6 bases). CDR3 length: 16 amino acids. V shed 1 base and J shed 0 bases, with 13 bases lying between them. CDR1 is LNHDA, CDR2 SQIVND, per germline (reference sequence).

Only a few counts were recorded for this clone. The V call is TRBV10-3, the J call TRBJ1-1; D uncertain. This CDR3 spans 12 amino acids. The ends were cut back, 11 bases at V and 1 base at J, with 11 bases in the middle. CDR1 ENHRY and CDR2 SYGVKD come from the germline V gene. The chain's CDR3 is CAAHSWNTEAFF. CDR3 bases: TGTGCCGCCCACTCGTGGAACACTGAAGCTTTCTTT.

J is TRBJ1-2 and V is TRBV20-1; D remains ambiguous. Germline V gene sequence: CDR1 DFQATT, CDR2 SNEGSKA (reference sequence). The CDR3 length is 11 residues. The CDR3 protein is CRLGLAVGYTF. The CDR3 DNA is TGCAGACTTGGGTTGGCGGTTGGCTACACCTTC.

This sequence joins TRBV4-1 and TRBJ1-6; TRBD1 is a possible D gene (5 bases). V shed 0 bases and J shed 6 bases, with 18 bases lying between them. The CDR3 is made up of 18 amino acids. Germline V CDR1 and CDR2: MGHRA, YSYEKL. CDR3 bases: TGCGCCAGCAGCCAAGAAGGGGTGGGCGGCTGGGTTAATTCACCCCTCCACTTT. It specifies CASSQEGVGGWVNSPLHF.

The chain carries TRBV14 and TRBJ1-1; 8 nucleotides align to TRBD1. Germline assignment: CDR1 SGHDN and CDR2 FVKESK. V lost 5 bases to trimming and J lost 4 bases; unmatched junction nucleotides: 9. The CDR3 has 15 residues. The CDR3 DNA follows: TGTGCCAGCAGCGGAAACCCGGGACAGGCCACTGAAGCTTTCTTT. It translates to CASSGNPGQATEAFF.

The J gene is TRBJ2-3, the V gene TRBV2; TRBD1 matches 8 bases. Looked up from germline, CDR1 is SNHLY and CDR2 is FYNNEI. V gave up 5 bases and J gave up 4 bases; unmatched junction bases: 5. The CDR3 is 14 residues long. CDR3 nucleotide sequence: TGTGCCAGCAGTAGGACAGGGTACCCAGATACGCAGTATTTT. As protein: CASSRTGYPDTQYF.

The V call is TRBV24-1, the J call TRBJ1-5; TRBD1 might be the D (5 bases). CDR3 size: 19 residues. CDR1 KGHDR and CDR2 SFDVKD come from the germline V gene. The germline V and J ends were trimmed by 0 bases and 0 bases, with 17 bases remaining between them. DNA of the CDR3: TGTGCCACCAGTGATTTGCCCCCCAGGGATCGGCATAGCAATCAGCCCCAGCATTTT. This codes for CATSDLPPRDRHSNQPQHF.

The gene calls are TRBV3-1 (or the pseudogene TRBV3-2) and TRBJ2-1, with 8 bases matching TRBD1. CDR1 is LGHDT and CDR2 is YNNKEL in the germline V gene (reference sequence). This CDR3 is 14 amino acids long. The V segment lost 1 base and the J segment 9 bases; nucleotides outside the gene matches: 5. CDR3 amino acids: CASSQGTGWREQFF. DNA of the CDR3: TGTGCCAGCAGCCAAGGGACAGGGTGGCGTGAGCAGTTCTTC.